This TCR beta chain derives from a study of blood T cell repertoires in COVID-19. Germline CDR1 is LGHDT and CDR2 is YNNKEL (reference sequence). This CDR3 has 15 residues. V lost 8 bases and J lost 0, with 14 bases in between. The data were produced by immunoSEQ multiplex PCR, yet TCRdb's version contains in-frame clones alone and is incomplete. The table shows roughly 250,000 clones, with about 89% occurring only once. The sample comprised peripheral blood. The rearrangement joins TRBV3-1 (or the pseudogene TRBV3-2) to TRBJ2-1, with D maybe TRBD2 (6 bases). This sequence was found in a man aged 40-49 years who had recovered from COVID-19. CDR3 region: CASGSSDDSYNEQFF. CDR3 nucleotides: TGTGCCAGCGGGTCTAGCGACGACTCCTACAATGAGCAGTTCTTC.